Presented here are 23 T cell receptor beta chains from one specimen sequenced in a study of T cells expressing NK-cell markers. TCRdb re-called the 5' RACE reads; every CDR3 protein appears as one record, without DNA. The sample totals some 280,000 distinct CDR3 sequences. The sequenced sample was blood T cells: a sorted CD56 or NKG2C T cell subset, CD4+ or CD8+ T cells, or bulk PBMC T cells (not recorded which). The receptors come from a man aged 18 to 30 in good health.

The chain is built from TRBV18 and TRBJ2-2; the D call of TRBD1 rests on TCRdb alone, since no DNA is present to check it. The CDR3 sequence is 15 residues long. CDR1 KGHSH and CDR2 LQKENI come from the germline V gene. Here the CDR3 reads CASSLDRARAGELFF.

The rearrangement uses TRBV20-1 and TRBJ2-7. CDR1 and CDR2 (germline): DFQATT, SNEGSKA (reference sequence). The CDR3 totals 15 residues. The chain's CDR3 is CSARDRVLTSYEQYF.

The V call is TRBV12-3 or TRBV12-4, the J call TRBJ2-5; with no DNA, the TCRdb D assignment of TRBD2 cannot be verified. CDR3 length: 13 residues. This chain's CDR3 is CASRPSGQETQYF.

The gene calls are TRBV6-1 and TRBJ2-1. Germline V gene sequence: CDR1 MNHNS, CDR2 SASEGT. There are 16 residues in the CDR3. This CDR3 reads CASSPTFSSSYNEQFF.

This chain joins TRBV7-3 and TRBJ2-6; TCRdb's assignment of TRBD1 cannot be checked, as there is no DNA. From germline, CDR1 is SGHTA and CDR2 FQGTGA. This CDR3 region has 17 residues. CDR3 sequence: CASSPVQGAAGANVLTF.

The CDR3 loop is CASRTGSDQPQHF. This chain joins TRBV12-3 or TRBV12-4 and TRBJ1-5; the TCRdb D gene call, TRBD1, has no DNA to confirm it. The CDR3 consists of 13 residues.

The chain links TRBV4-1 to TRBJ2-3; lacking DNA, the TRBD1 call made by TCRdb goes unchecked. The CDR3 has 14 residues. From germline, CDR1 is MGHRA and CDR2 YSYEKL. CDR3 region: CASSHGDRSDTQYF.

The V call is TRBV12-3 or TRBV12-4, the J call TRBJ2-1. This CDR3 region has 12 residues. The CDR3 loop reads CASSLWVNGQFF.

The rearrangement joins TRBV11-2 to TRBJ2-1. The CDR3 spans 15 residues. The germline CDR1 and CDR2 sequences are SGHAT and FQNNGV. The CDR3 sequence: CASSLTDGGNNEQFF. The whole variable domain, remainder taken from reference TRBV11-2 and TRBJ2-1, is EAGVAQSPRYKIIEKRQSVAFWCNPISGHATLYWYQQILGQGPKLLIQFQNNGVVDDSQLPKDRFSAERLKGVDSTLKIQPAKLEDSAVYLCASSLTDGGNNEQFFGPGTRLTVL.

The chain employs TRBV7-2 and TRBJ2-1; TCRdb selects TRBD1, and the lack of DNA leaves this call unchecked. Germline values: CDR1 SGHTA, CDR2 FQGNSA. The CDR3 spans 16 residues. The chain's CDR3 is CASSLGPGAGRNEQFF.

The rearrangement uses TRBV24-1 and TRBJ2-1; there is no DNA to check the TCRdb D call of TRBD1. The germline V gene encodes CDR1 KGHDR and CDR2 SFDVKD. This CDR3 is built from 16 residues. The CDR3 region is CATSDFSRTGGNEQFF.

The V gene is TRBV6-5, the J gene TRBJ1-5; as DNA is missing, the TRBD1 call by TCRdb cannot be tested. CDR3 length: 11 residues. The V gene's germline CDR1 is MNHEY and CDR2 SVGAGI. The CDR3 sequence: CASSWEGTQHF.

V is TRBV12-3 or TRBV12-4 and J is TRBJ2-7; the TRBD1 assignment by TCRdb is unverifiable without DNA. There are 12 residues in the CDR3. The chain's CDR3 is CASQGASYEQYF.

The V call is TRBV20-1, the J call TRBJ2-1; checking the TCRdb D call of TRBD1 is not possible without DNA. CDR1 is DFQATT, CDR2 SNEGSKA, per germline (reference sequence). CDR3 length equals 16 residues. The CDR3 sequence: CSASITGLAIDNEQFF.

The rearrangement links TRBV20-1 to TRBJ2-7; TCRdb's D call of TRBD2 is untestable without DNA. The germline CDR1 and CDR2 sequences are DFQATT and SNEGSKA (reference sequence). The CDR3 loop spans 15 amino acids. This CDR3 is CSARGGRHLNYEQYF.

The chain links TRBV20-1 to TRBJ2-7. The CDR3 is 12 amino acids. The V gene's germline CDR1 is DFQATT and CDR2 SNEGSKA (reference sequence). This CDR3 is CSLSSGSYEQYF.

The chain uses TRBV11-2 and TRBJ2-1; the D call from TCRdb, TRBD1, cannot be confirmed without DNA. The CDR3 is 18 residues long. In germline, CDR1 is SGHAT, CDR2 FQNNGV. The CDR3: CASSLIMGRLTGDNEQFF. The entire variable domain, with the rest obtained from reference TRBV11-2 and TRBJ2-1, is as follows: EAGVAQSPRYKIIEKRQSVAFWCNPISGHATLYWYQQILGQGPKLLIQFQNNGVVDDSQLPKDRFSAERLKGVDSTLKIQPAKLEDSAVYLCASSLIMGRLTGDNEQFFGPGTRLTVL.

This chain uses TRBV16 with TRBJ1-2. The CDR3 runs 12 residues. Germline V gene data show CDR1 as KGHSY and CDR2 as FQNENV. The CDR3 reads CASSRVNYGYTF.

V gene TRBV6-1 combines with J gene TRBJ2-5; TCRdb selects TRBD1, and the lack of DNA leaves this call unchecked. Germline CDR1 MNHNS, CDR2 SASEGT. CDR3 length: 15 amino acids. The CDR3 protein is CASSRGAGVGETQYF.

The chain has TRBV12-3 or TRBV12-4 and TRBJ1-2. The CDR3 extends over 13 amino acids. The CDR3: CASSSGAPAGYTF.

The chain couples TRBV9 to TRBJ2-2; TCRdb's D gene call, TRBD1, goes unchecked for lack of DNA. CDR3 length: 16 amino acids. Germline assignment: CDR1 SGDLS and CDR2 YYNGEE. This chain's CDR3 is CASSGDRERNTGELFF.

V gene TRBV11-3 combines with J gene TRBJ2-2; as DNA is missing, the TRBD1 call by TCRdb cannot be tested. The CDR3 is made up of 14 amino acids. Germline V lookup: CDR1 SGHNT, CDR2 YENEEA. CDR3 in amino acids: CATFDREDTGELFF.

The chain carries TRBV7-9 and TRBJ1-2; TCRdb's assignment of TRBD1 cannot be checked, as there is no DNA. The CDR3 is 15 amino acids. In germline, CDR1 is SEHNR, CDR2 FQNEAQ (reference sequence). The CDR3 reads CASSQGQGAFRGYTF.